This record concerns one T cell receptor beta chain sequence. The data derive from a study of blood T cell repertoires in COVID-19. Across the whole study: Samples came from the United States, Italy and Spain, spanning acute and convalescent COVID-19. From T cells, B-cell-depleted T cells, or PBMCs came the material, which was cDNA or gDNA.

Authors' analysis steps: How many nucleated cells were present was estimated from reference gene primer amplification. Profiled with immunoSEQ multiplex PCR; TCRdb holds only in-frame clones, not every one. D and trimming come from the DNA, and the V and J calls and clone size come from that table. The table lists around 200,000 clones, more than 85% of them singletons. Germline V gene sequence: CDR1 MGHRA, CDR2 YSYEKL. This CDR3 comprises 15 residues. V was pared by 2 bases and J by 4 bases, with 12 bases between. The specimen was peripheral blood. This chain links TRBV4-1 with TRBJ2-1, with D maybe TRBD1 (5 bases). The clonotype originates from a woman aged 80 or older in a cohort sampled during active or convalescent COVID-19. CDR3 in amino acids: CASSQQRGSYNEQFF. DNA of the CDR3: TGCGCCAGCAGCCAACAAAGGGGCAGTTACAATGAGCAGTTCTTC.